A selection of T cell receptor beta chains follows, all from one sample in a study of blood T cells in healthy people across ages. TCRdb reprocessed the 5' RACE reads via MiXCR and lists one record per CDR3 protein. This table holds over 1,200,000 distinct CDR3 sequences, approximately 59% found once. The sample comprised blood. These receptors were collected from a man aged 18 to 29 in good health. CDR3s include the opening cysteine and the closing phenylalanine or tryptophan. Each record gives: clone size, D gene, J gene, V gene, CDR3 DNA, CDR3 protein. The D gene is left open where the match is weak. Only part of the rows carry a size: once, few, many, or a class if the clone is expanded.

NA TRBD1 TRBJ2-3 TRBV7-9 TGTGCCAGCAGCTCTACCTATATGACAGGGGCGAGGGATGATACGCAGTATTTT CASSSTYMTGARDDTQYF
NA NA TRBJ2-1 TRBV11-1 TGTGCCAGCAGCTTAGGGCAGCTAATCTCCTACAATGAGCAGTTCTTC CASSLGQLISYNEQFF
once NA TRBJ1-5 TRBV6-1 TGTGCCAGCAGTGAAGGCAGGGGATGGCAGCCCCAGCATTTT CASSEGRGWQPQHF
NA TRBD2 TRBJ2-7 TRBV29-1 TGCAGCGTCGGACTAGCGGGCGCCTACGAGCAGTACTTC CSVGLAGAYEQYF
NA NA TRBJ2-1 TRBV11-2 TGTGCCAGCAGCTTAGGGCCACGGGACGACCAAGAGACCCAGTTCTTC CASSLGPRDDQETQFF
NA NA TRBJ2-7 TRBV24-1 TGTGCCACCAGTGATTCCAGGGAGCCGGCTTTAGTCTACAATGAGCAGTACTTC CATSDSREPALVYNEQYF
few NA TRBJ2-7 TRBV10-3 TGTGCCATCAGTGCGGGTCCGTACGAGCAGTACTTC CAISAGPYEQYF
NA TRBD2 TRBJ2-5 TRBV7-2 TGTGCCAGCAGCCACGATCTAGCGGGGGCACTACAAGAGACCCAGTACTTC CASSHDLAGALQETQYF
NA NA TRBJ2-7 TRBV4-3 TGCGCCAGCAGCCAAGATTGGCAGGGGTACGAGCAGTACTTC CASSQDWQGYEQYF
NA NA TRBJ2-5 TRBV29-1 TGCAGCGTTGAAGATCTGGTGGGACCCCAAGAGACCCAGTACTTC CSVEDLVGPQETQYF
few TRBD2 TRBJ2-4 TRBV7-9 TGTGCCAGCAGCTCGACGACTTTAGCGGGGCAGGGTAACATTCAGTACTTC CASSSTTLAGQGNIQYF
few NA TRBJ2-3 TRBV10-3 TGTGCCATCCGCTTGGACCCCACAGATACGCAGTATTTT CAIRLDPTDTQYF
NA NA TRBJ1-2 TRBV4-3 TGCGCCAGCAGCCAAGACATGGGGCACGTCCAGATCGATGGCTACACCTTC CASSQDMGHVQIDGYTF
NA NA TRBJ2-1 TRBV24-1 TGTGCCACCCCCGGGACACTTTACAATGAGCAGTTCTTC CATPGTLYNEQFF
few NA TRBJ2-3 TRBV12-3/TRBV12-4 TGTGCCAGCAGGCCGGGACACAGAAGCACAGATACGCAGTATTTT CASRPGHRSTDTQYF